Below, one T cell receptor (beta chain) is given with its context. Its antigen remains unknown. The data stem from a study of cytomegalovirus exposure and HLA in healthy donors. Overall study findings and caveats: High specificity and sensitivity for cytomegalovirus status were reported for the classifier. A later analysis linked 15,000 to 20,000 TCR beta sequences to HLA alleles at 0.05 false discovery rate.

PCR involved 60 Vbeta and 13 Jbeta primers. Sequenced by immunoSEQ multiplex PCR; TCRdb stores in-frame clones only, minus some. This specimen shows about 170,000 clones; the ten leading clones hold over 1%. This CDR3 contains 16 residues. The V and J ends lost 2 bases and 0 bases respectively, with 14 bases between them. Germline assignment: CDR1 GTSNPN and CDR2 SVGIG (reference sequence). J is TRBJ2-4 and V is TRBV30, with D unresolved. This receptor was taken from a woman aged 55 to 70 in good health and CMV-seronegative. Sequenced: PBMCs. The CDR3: CAWSIYPSLAKNIQYF. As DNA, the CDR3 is TGTGCCTGGAGTATCTACCCATCGCTAGCCAAAAACATTCAGTACTTC.